These 5 T cell receptor beta chains share one sample of origin, sequenced in a study of blood T cell repertoires in COVID-19. The method was immunoSEQ multiplex PCR; TCRdb's version includes in-frame clones alone and lacks a portion of them. The sample shows tens of thousands of clones, around 83% of them seen only once. The sample comprised peripheral blood. These receptors originate from a man aged 60 to 69 with active COVID-19.

V is TRBV7-3 and J is TRBJ2-2, with 8 bases aligning to TRBD2. Germline trimming cut 0 bases from V and 2 bases from J; bases unmatched to any gene: 2. Germline CDR1 SGHTA, CDR2 FQGTGA. The CDR3 totals 16 residues. CDR3 in amino acids: CASSLTSGANTGELFF. The CDR3 coding sequence is TGTGCCAGCAGCTTAACTAGCGGGGCTAACACCGGGGAGCTGTTTTTT.

The chain joins TRBV7-2 to TRBJ2-1, with D unresolved. V lost 7 bases and J lost 8, with 12 bases in between. The CDR3 has 12 amino acids. Germline assignment: CDR1 SGHTA and CDR2 FQGNSA. The DNA of the CDR3 is TGTGCCAGCACCCCGAGCTTTGATGAGCAGTTCTTC. Protein sequence: CASTPSFDEQFF.

The V and J genes are TRBV7-2 and TRBJ2-7; TRBD1 matches 11 bases. CDR3 length: 14 amino acids. V lost 5 bases to trimming and J lost 9 bases; unmatched junction nucleotides: 9. Looked up from germline, CDR1 is SGHTA and CDR2 is FQGNSA. DNA of the CDR3: TGTGCCAGCAGCGCGGACAGGGGGCGTTTCGGGCAGTACTTC. It yields the protein CASSADRGRFGQYF. The whole variable domain, remainder taken from reference TRBV7-2 and TRBJ2-7, is GAGVSQSPSNKVTEKGKDVELRCDPISGHTALYWYRQSLGQGLEFLIYFQGNSAPDKSGLPSDRFSAERTGGSVSTLTIQRTQQEDSAVYLCASSADRGRFGQYFGPGTRLTVT.

This chain uses TRBV12-3 or TRBV12-4 with TRBJ1-1; no definite D call. The CDR3 is 13 amino acids. V was pared by 5 bases and J by 2 bases, with 9 bases between. Written as DNA, the CDR3 is TGTGCCAGCAGTACAACAGTAAACACTGAAGCTTTCTTT. This translates into CASSTTVNTEAFF.

The chain links TRBV28 to TRBJ2-6; TRBD2 might be the D (5 bases). The CDR3 contains 15 residues. Trimming stripped 5 bases from V and 2 bases from J, with 10 bases between. Germline V gene data show CDR1 as MDHEN and CDR2 as SYDVKM. The CDR3 nucleotides read TGTGCCAGCAGTCTAGCAGGTGCTGGGGCCAACGTCCTGACTTTC. Translation: CASSLAGAGANVLTF.